The 2 T cell receptor beta chains reported below all come from one sample, sequenced in a study of graft-versus-host responses after intestinal transplantation. Profiling relied on immunoSEQ multiplex PCR, and the TCRdb table lists in-frame clones only, not all of them. Among around 29,000 clones listed, roughly nine tenths were seen once. This specimen consisted of PBMCs, obtained about 15 months after intestinal transplantation. The receptors here all came from a human patient who received an intestinal transplant, so some T cells may come from the graft donor.

The V and J genes are TRBV7-2 and TRBJ2-3; D unresolved. CDR3 length: 14 residues. Germline V lookup: CDR1 SGHTA, CDR2 FQGNSA. The V gene lost 2 bases and the J gene lost 2 bases, with 8 bases spanning the gap. CDR3 loop: CASSLLGPTDTQYF. The CDR3 DNA follows: TGTGCCAGCAGCTTACTGGGCCCCACAGATACGCAGTATTTT.

This clone was counted only a few times. This sequence joins TRBV6-5 and TRBJ2-2, with 8 bases fitting TRBD2. The germline gives CDR1 MNHEY, CDR2 SVGAGI. Trimming removed 9 bases from V and 2 bases from J; junction bases left unmatched: 2. The CDR3 totals 13 residues. This CDR3 is CASSGANTGELFF. CDR3 in DNA: TGTGCCAGTAGCGGGGCAAACACCGGGGAGCTGTTTTTT.